This record covers a single T cell receptor (beta chain). Antigen unknown. This sample stems from a study of T cells in tumors after PD-1 blockade. Study at large: Prior checkpoint blockade, systemic immunosuppressant use, or anti-cancer therapy within 4 weeks excluded patients. A subset received ongoing vismodegib 150 mg daily alongside anti-PD-1 therapy.

Whole-study results and caveats: Peripheral recruitment is suggested, as some novel exhausted tumor clones were in pre-treatment blood.

Profiling relied on immunoSEQ multiplex PCR, and the TCRdb table lists in-frame clones only, not all of them. Among about 33,000 clones, roughly 78% were seen once, and the ten largest hold about 35%. This CDR3 region has 14 residues. CDR1 is SGHRS, CDR2 YFSETQ, per germline. Trimming took 2 bases from V and 8 from J, leaving 14 bases between them. The chain combines TRBV5-1 with TRBJ2-1, with D hard to call. The specimen comprised PBMCs, sampled before anti-PD-1 treatment. The source is a human donor with basal cell carcinoma. The CDR3 DNA reads as TGCGCCAGCAGCTTAGGGCTGGAGAGGCATGAGCAGTTCTTC. This translates into CASSLGLERHEQFF.